A single sample gave rise to the 12 T cell receptor beta chains below, sequenced in a study of blood T cell repertoires in COVID-19. Produced via immunoSEQ multiplex PCR; TCRdb's table is partial and in-frame only. The sample gives 140,000 to 150,000 clones, approximately 89% of which show up once; around 1.6% is in the top ten. Input material: peripheral blood. Receptor source: a human donor in a cohort sampled during active COVID-19.

As concerns this clone: An end of the junction does not agree with germline; a read error may underlie this. The chain carries TRBV5-1 and TRBJ2-5, with TRBD2 identical over 10 bases. CDR3 length: 14 amino acids. CDR1 SGHRS and CDR2 YFSETQ come from the germline V gene. CDR3 loop: CASRISGGEEAQYF. The DNA of the CDR3 is TGCGCCAGCAGGATCAGCGGGGGGGAAGAGGCCCAGTACTTC.

The chain uses TRBV10-2 and TRBJ2-2; D might be TRBD2 (5 bases). Germline CDR1 and CDR2: WSHSY and SAAADI. The CDR3 is 14 amino acids. Deletions cut 2 bases from V and 3 bases from J, with 7 bases between. The CDR3 spells CASSEGLYTGELFF. CDR3 nucleotide sequence: TGCGCCAGCAGTGAGGGACTCTACACCGGGGAGCTGTTTTTT.

The V call is TRBV6-5, the J call TRBJ2-7; D may be TRBD2 (5 bases). The germline CDR1 and CDR2 sequences are MNHEY and SVGAGI. Trimming removed 0 bases from V and 3 bases from J, with 9 bases in between. CDR3 length equals 14 residues. CDR3 nucleotides: TGTGCCAGCAGTTACTCCGGCCGGGGCTACGAGCAGTACTTC. Its protein product is CASSYSGRGYEQYF.

V is TRBV2 and J is TRBJ2-1; D gene unclear. V was clipped by 4 bases and J by 7 bases, with 11 bases between them. CDR3 length equals 13 residues. Germline-derived CDR1 and CDR2 are SNHLY and FYNNEI. CDR3 region: CASSGGYGNEQFF. In DNA form, the CDR3 reads TGTGCCAGCAGTGGAGGCTATGGGAATGAGCAGTTCTTC.

This chain connects TRBV4-1 to TRBJ1-2, with 7 positions matching TRBD1. CDR3 length equals 16 residues. V lost 6 bases, J lost 2 bases, and 12 bases stayed unmatched. CDR1 is MGHRA and CDR2 is YSYEKL in the germline V gene. CDR3 in amino acids: CASRPYPDRDNYGYTF. DNA of the CDR3: TGCGCCAGCAGACCATATCCTGACAGGGACAACTATGGCTACACCTTC.

This clone was picked up a small number of times. This chain joins TRBV9 and TRBJ2-7; 8 bases align to TRBD2. From germline, CDR1 is SGDLS and CDR2 YYNGEE. V lost 3 bases, J lost 8 bases, and 16 bases stayed unmatched. The CDR3 totals 16 residues. The CDR3 sequence: CASSDAPKRGRVKQYF. The DNA of the CDR3 is TGTGCCAGCAGCGACGCCCCTAAGCGGGGGCGCGTAAAGCAGTACTTC.

The chain uses TRBV19 and TRBJ2-7; 9 bases map to TRBD1. This CDR3 has 13 amino acids. Germline CDR1 and CDR2: LNHDA and SQIVND (reference sequence). The J segment lost 6 bases and the V segment lost 5 bases, leaving 5 bases of the junction unmatched. The CDR3 region is CASSPRTGVEQYF. The CDR3 region has the DNA TGTGCCAGTAGTCCCCGGACAGGGGTCGAGCAGTACTTC.

The J gene is TRBJ2-5, the V gene TRBV4-3; tentatively, D is TRBD2 (5 bases). This CDR3 contains 13 residues. Trimming shortened V by 0 bases and J by 5 bases, and 7 bases separated the two germline ends. Per the germline V gene, CDR1 is LGHNA and CDR2 is YSLEER. CDR3 protein: CASSQERTETQYF. CDR3 DNA: TGCGCCAGCAGCCAAGAGCGGACTGAGACCCAGTACTTC.

V gene TRBV19 combines with J gene TRBJ1-1; 11 bases line up with TRBD1. Germline-derived CDR1 and CDR2 are LNHDA and SQIVND (reference sequence). J was trimmed by 0 bases and V by 5 bases; bases with no gene match: 8. This CDR3 region has 17 residues. CDR3 sequence: CASSPRDRGVVNTEAFF. For the CDR3, the DNA is TGTGCCAGTAGTCCCCGGGACAGGGGGGTCGTGAACACTGAAGCTTTCTTT.

This clone was counted only a few times. This chain connects TRBV7-8 to TRBJ1-4; D perhaps matches TRBD1 (5 bases). The CDR3 spans 15 residues. Germline-derived CDR1 and CDR2 are SGHVS and FQNEAQ. V lost 7 bases to trimming and J lost 7 bases, with 19 bases between them. This CDR3 reads CASTLRSGLGEKLFF. As DNA, the CDR3 is TGTGCCAGCACCCTACGTTCAGGGCTCGGTGAAAAACTGTTTTTT.

The rearrangement links TRBV4-1 to TRBJ2-4; 7 bases are shared with TRBD1. Per germline, CDR1 MGHRA and CDR2 YSYEKL. The CDR3 is 16 residues long. J lost 1 base, V lost 5 bases, and 8 bases had no gene match. Written as DNA, the CDR3 is TGCGCCAGCAGCAATTATAAGGGGGCGGCCAAAAACATTCAGTACTTC. It is translated as CASSNYKGAAKNIQYF.

This clone was counted a single time. V and J are TRBV14 and TRBJ2-1; 8 bases align to TRBD1. Germline V gives CDR1 SGHDN, CDR2 FVKESK. Germline trimming cut 0 bases from V and 7 bases from J; bases unmatched to any gene: 8. The CDR3 loop spans 16 amino acids. The CDR3 is CASSQEGRGLWNEQFF. As DNA, the CDR3 is TGTGCCAGCAGCCAAGAGGGCAGGGGGCTGTGGAATGAGCAGTTCTTC.